Included here is one TCR beta chain sequence, with context. Antigen: not known. These data come from a study of graft-versus-host responses after intestinal transplantation. The wider study: Recipients got multivisceral, liver-intestinal, or isolated intestinal transplants.

CDR3 size: 14 residues. Germline V gives CDR1 MDHEN, CDR2 SYDVKM. Trimming stripped 4 bases from V and 1 base from J, with 9 bases between. Findings and limits, study-wide: Recipient marrow contained GvH clones, some of which appeared first in ileum or blood. After transplant, early declines in HvG clones were associated with peak levels of circulating GvH clones. Elevated graft-versus-host to host-versus-graft clonal ratios in allografts were recorded for patients with graft-donor T cell macrochimerism.

Sequenced by immunoSEQ multiplex PCR; TCRdb stores in-frame clones only, minus some. The repertoire includes around 110,000 clones, approximately 90% of them detected once, and 0.2% to 0.25% sits in the top ten. This sample comprised unstimulated CD4+ T cells sorted from spleen or lymph node cells, obtained before transplant. The chain couples TRBV28 to TRBJ2-3, with a weak D call TRBD2 (6 bases). This TCR derives from a human donor who was the organ donor for an intestinal transplant. CDR3 nucleotide sequence: TGTGCCAGCAGTTCGGCTAGCGGCACAGATACGCAGTATTTT. Its translation: CASSSASGTDTQYF.